This record covers a single T cell receptor (beta chain). This clone has a handful of counts. Its cognate antigen has yet to be identified. No quality values exist for individual bases; no much larger clone is one base distant. V loses 5 bases at its end and J loses 2 bases; junction bases beyond the gene matches: 12. The CDR3, from cysteine to phenylalanine, totals 17 residues. The read is trimmed to its CDR3 DNA, 51 bases read in frame from base 1. The germline V gene supplies CDR1 SGHTA and CDR2 FQGNSA. The data were taken from a study of beta chain features in type 1 diabetes (dated by TCRdb to 2016 to 2019). Broadly, across the study: Mean age, gender distribution, total cell number and subset yield were not different between patients and healthy donors. A total of approximately 110,000,000 sorted cells were examined across all samples, and a strong correlation was observed between cell number per subset and RNA yield. In the study, TCRB repertoires of sorted circulating CD4+ T cell subsets from recently diagnosed type 1 diabetes patients were compared with those of matched healthy donors. Regulatory and stem cell-like memory subsets were isolated from only 8 patients and roughly 8 healthy donors, whereas naive and central memory subsets came from all 28 donors.

The entire amount of isolated RNA was reverse transcribed using the High Capacity cDNA Reverse Transcription Kit, so the sequenced TCRB transcripts were expressed ones. Deep immunoSEQ sequencing was performed on naive, central memory and regulatory T cell samples, with an average of around 3.5 million total reads per sample. Sorted cells were lysed in RLT buffer, and RNA was extracted using DNase-treated RNeasy Micro or Mini kits according to cell number. Each cell subset was processed on its own to prevent cross-contamination, while patient and healthy donor samples were processed together. TCRB sequences were amplified from cDNA with the immunoSEQ multiplex PCR, producing 87-bp fragments spanning the CDR3 region. Amplicons were sequenced on the Illumina HiSeq platform. Per the source publication's procedure: Synthetic template baselines were used to correct PCR bias computationally, reads within Hamming distance 2 were collapsed together, and singletons that could not be merged were discarded. Reads were aligned against IMGT so that V, D and J genes, CDR3 length and insertions or deletions at six rearrangement sites could be assigned. Within each subset, clonotype counts were normalized to the number of sorted cells before true diversity and Gini coefficients were calculated with the tcR R package. The overlap coefficient, calculated on TCRB nucleotide sequences, was used to quantify repertoire sharing. Out-of-frame TCRB sequences from naive cells were analyzed to stand in for the pre-selection repertoire. This immuneACCESS table, as held by TCRdb, lists in-frame sequences with V and J called but not all clones. Of the missing ones, under half trace to an unresolved V gene in checked studies; the others have no known cause. V and J calls and clone size come straight from that table; D and trimming were deduced from the DNA. The sample data list 200,000 to 250,000 clones, and 9% to 10% of these were observed just once. The ten top clones hold just under 0.035% of the sample.

The paper's findings and limits, for the study overall: At VDJ recombination sites, type 1 diabetes patients had fewer insertions and more deleted nucleotides, which implies abnormalities in thymic rearrangement. Shorter templates might be favored by PCR, yet because patient and control samples were amplified and corrected together, any such skew would affect both groups equally. HLA sub-analyses involved small numbers of individuals, so any influence of HLA type on TCRB rearrangement remained unresolved. Naive, central memory and regulatory TCRB repertoires appeared more similar among patients than among healthy donors. Because cDNA rather than genomic DNA was sequenced, highly expressing activated cells could have been over-represented, although no difference in activation and CD3 levels was found between groups. Type 1 diabetes patients showed a moderate but significant shortening of TCRB CDR3 length in all four CD4+ subsets.

Each donor gave one peripheral blood draw, roughly 0.11 L on average, collected into heparinised tubes. Using a panel that included CD45RO, CCR7, CD25, CD127, CD95 and CD27, naive, central memory, regulatory and stem cell-like memory CD4+ T cells were sorted on a BD FACSAria II. Purity was above 98% for every sorted population. PBMCs were isolated right away by Lymphoprep density gradient centrifugation and were stained directly, without culture. So that batch effects would be minimized, each experiment stained and sorted samples in pairs, pairing one healthy donor with one patient. The source is a woman aged 18-29 years in good health. The chain was built from TRBV7-2 and TRBJ2-7; 10 of the junction bases match TRBD2. Material for sequencing was naive CD4+ T cells from blood. The meaning of the sample's cell subset or site label: true naive CD4+ T cells. CDR3 loop: CASSRLKREGPTYEQYF. The DNA sequence is TGTGCCAGCAGCCGACTAAAGCGGGAGGGCCCAACCTACGAGCAGTACTTC.